Detailed here is one TCR beta chain. Its antigen is currently unknown. This entry is derived from a study of cytomegalovirus exposure and HLA in healthy donors. Study context: Findings of an earlier analysis included over 95 million unique TCR beta sequences from 190 million or so T cells. Study-level results: A list of 150 to 200 TCR beta chains associated with cytomegalovirus was given.

Primers: 60 Vbeta forward and 13 Jbeta reverse. Assay: immunoSEQ multiplex PCR; the TCRdb copy retains only in-frame clones and omits some. Among 200,000 to 250,000 clones listed, 75% to 90% were seen once. Germline assignment: CDR1 SGHNT and CDR2 YYREEE (reference sequence). The V end was cut by 0 bases, the J end by 3 bases, with 9 bases between. There are 14 residues in the CDR3. Sequenced: PBMCs. This TCR was recovered from a woman in her thirties or forties in good health and CMV-seronegative. The genes are TRBV5-4 and TRBJ1-2, with unresolved D. Here the CDR3 DNA reads TGTGCCAGCAGCTTGGCCGTGGCAGACTATGGCTACACCTTC. It codes for CASSLAVADYGYTF.